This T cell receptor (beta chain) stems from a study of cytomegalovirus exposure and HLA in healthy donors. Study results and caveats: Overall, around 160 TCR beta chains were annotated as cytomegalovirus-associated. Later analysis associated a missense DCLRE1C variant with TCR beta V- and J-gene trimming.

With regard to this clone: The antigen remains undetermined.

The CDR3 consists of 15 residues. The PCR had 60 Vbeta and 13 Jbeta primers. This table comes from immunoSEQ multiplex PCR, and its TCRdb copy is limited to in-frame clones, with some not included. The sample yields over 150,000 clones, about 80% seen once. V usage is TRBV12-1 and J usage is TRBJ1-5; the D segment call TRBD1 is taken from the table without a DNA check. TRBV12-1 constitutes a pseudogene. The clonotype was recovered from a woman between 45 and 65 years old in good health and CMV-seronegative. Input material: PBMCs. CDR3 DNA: TGTGCCAGCAGCTTTTCTTGGACACCGGATCAGCCCCAGCATTTT. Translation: CASSFSWTPDQPQHF.